This entry lists 14 T cell receptor beta chains sequenced from one sample in a study of blood T cell repertoires in COVID-19. The method was immunoSEQ multiplex PCR; TCRdb's version includes in-frame clones alone and lacks a portion of them. The table lists 120,000 to 150,000 clones, over 85% of them singletons, with around 1.5% in the top ten. The source material was peripheral blood. Source of these receptors: a human donor in a cohort sampled during active COVID-19.

The CDR3 sequence: CASSLQGEPNTIYF. The CDR3 nucleotides read TGTGCCAGCTCACTACAGGGGGAGCCAAACACCATATATTTT. This rearrangement joins TRBV18 to TRBJ1-3; TRBD1 agrees at 8 bases. The CDR3 runs to 14 residues. The V gene end was trimmed by 4 bases and the J gene end by 6 bases; junction bases not matched to a gene: 5. Looked up from germline, CDR1 is KGHSH and CDR2 is LQKENI.

This clone was seen just once. The V gene is TRBV27, the J gene TRBJ1-2; 10 bases are shared with TRBD1. Losses at the gene ends were 4 bases for V and 4 bases for J; bases not matched to a gene: 9. There are 16 residues in the CDR3. Germline V gene data show CDR1 as MNHEY and CDR2 as SMNVEV (reference sequence). The CDR3 region is CASSWLGTGESYGYTF. The CDR3 DNA follows: TGTGCCAGCAGTTGGTTGGGGACAGGGGAATCCTATGGCTACACCTTC.

This clone was seen only once. This chain links TRBV21-1 with TRBJ2-4; whether TRBD1, the table's D call, matches the DNA was not checked. TRBV21-1 is annotated as a pseudogene. CDR3 size: 17 residues. The CDR3 DNA reads as TGTGCCAGCAGCAAGCCCTCAGGGGGCCTACCCAAAAACATTCAGTACTTC. It translates to CASSKPSGGLPKNIQYF.

The V call is TRBV18, the J call TRBJ1-1; no definite D call. Germline values: CDR1 KGHSH, CDR2 LQKENI. This CDR3 contains 14 residues. Trimming shortened V by 0 bases and J by 6 bases, and 11 bases separated the two germline ends. The CDR3 DNA reads as TGTGCCAGCTCACCACCGACCGGCGGCTCTGAAGCTTTCTTT. Protein sequence: CASSPPTGGSEAFF.

The chain is built from TRBV10-3 and TRBJ2-1; 10 bases align to TRBD2. The length of the CDR3 is 15 residues. The ends lost 6 bases at V and 7 bases at J; junction bases unmatched: 9. CDR1 and CDR2 (germline): ENHRY, SYGVKD. The CDR3 is CAIRSSSGGLNEQFF. The CDR3 nucleotides read TGTGCCATCAGAAGTAGTAGCGGGGGGTTAAATGAGCAGTTCTTC.

The rearrangement links TRBV6-5 to TRBJ2-5; D uncertain. From germline, CDR1 is MNHEY and CDR2 SVGAGI. The CDR3 sequence is 14 residues long. The V end was cut by 2 bases, the J end by 1 base, with 8 bases between. The CDR3 protein is CASSYGASQETQYF. CDR3 nucleotide sequence: TGTGCCAGCAGTTACGGAGCCTCCCAAGAGACCCAGTACTTC.

The CDR3 bases are TGTGCCAGCTCACCACTCGACAGCAGGGGGGACACTGAAGCTTTCTTT. Protein product: CASSPLDSRGDTEAFF. This sequence joins TRBV18 and TRBJ1-1; 7 bases fit TRBD1. Germline V gene lookup returns CDR1 KGHSH and CDR2 LQKENI. V trimming: 1 base; J trimming: 3 bases; junction bases outside the gene matches: 8. This CDR3 contains 16 residues.

This chain connects TRBV7-9 to TRBJ1-2; a possible D gene is TRBD1 (5 bases). V lost 3 bases and J lost 5, with 13 bases in between. The CDR3 totals 14 residues. Germline V CDR1 and CDR2: SEHNR, FQNEAQ (reference sequence). CDR3 coding DNA: TGTGCCAGCAGCTTTCCGGGGGTCCCGTATGGCTACACCTTC. Translated, it gives CASSFPGVPYGYTF.

V usage is TRBV19 and J usage is TRBJ1-5; TRBD1 agrees at 8 bases. Germline CDR1 is LNHDA and CDR2 is SQIVND (reference sequence). CDR3 length: 14 residues. With 4 bases clipped from V and 5 bases from J, the junction kept 4 bases outside the gene matches. The DNA of the CDR3 is TGTGCCAGTAGTAAGTGGACAGGGTATCAGCCCCAGCATTTT. Its translation is CASSKWTGYQPQHF.

The chain couples TRBV11-2 to TRBJ2-3, with 8 bases identical to TRBD2. After removal of 5 bases from V and 2 bases from J, the junction contained 6 bases not matched to a gene. Germline CDR1 reads SGHAT; CDR2 reads FQNNGV. The CDR3 extends over 15 amino acids. DNA for the CDR3: TGTGCCAGCAGCGAAGCGGGGGCCCCCACAGATACGCAGTATTTT. Its translation: CASSEAGAPTDTQYF.

V and J are TRBV7-3 and TRBJ2-3; TRBD2 matches at 11 bases. V lost 5 bases to trimming and J lost 5 bases; unmatched junction nucleotides: 6. CDR1 and CDR2 from the germline V gene are SGHTA and FQGTGA. The CDR3 totals 15 residues. CDR3: CASSNSGGAVDTQYF. CDR3 DNA sequence: TGTGCCAGCAGCAATAGCGGGGGGGCCGTAGATACGCAGTATTTT.

This rearrangement joins TRBV29-1 to TRBJ1-3; 7 positions match TRBD1. The CDR3 is 14 amino acids. CDR1 and CDR2 (germline): SQVTM, ANQGSEA. V trimming: 5 bases; J trimming: 2 bases; junction bases outside the gene matches: 6. The CDR3 bases are TGCAGCGTTACAGGGGAGGCGGCTGGAAACACCATATATTTT. Amino acids: CSVTGEAAGNTIYF.

The CDR3 nucleotides read TGTGCCAGTAGAGGGACAGGGGGCTACGAGCAGTACTTC. This gives the protein CASRGTGGYEQYF. This chain connects TRBV19 to TRBJ2-7, with TRBD1 identical over 11 bases. CDR1 is LNHDA and CDR2 is SQIVND in the germline V gene (reference sequence). Trimming removed 6 bases from V and 3 bases from J; junction bases left unmatched: 1. This CDR3 comprises 13 residues.

The chain has TRBV27 and TRBJ2-7, with D possibly TRBD1 on 6 matching bases. CDR3 size: 17 residues. CDR1 and CDR2 (germline): MNHEY, SMNVEV (reference sequence). Trimming stripped 4 bases from V and 0 bases from J, with 19 bases between. CDR3 protein: CASSSPRGTGISYEQYF. DNA for the CDR3: TGTGCCAGCAGTTCCCCAAGGGGGACCGGCATCTCCTACGAGCAGTACTTC.